This T cell receptor (beta chain) was observed in a study of T cell repertoires in cytomegalovirus infection. Study in general: In public TCR beta signatures, there were indications of both CMV infection and matching HLA type.

Notes on this clonotype: As yet, its antigen is unknown.

Study observations and caveats: CMV carriers with the relevant HLA were identified by cumulative public TCR beta family frequency. The ex vivo response was dominated by HLA-C-restricted CMV-specific TCR beta clonotypes.

The CDR3 is 17 residues long. The trim removed 0 bases at V and 7 bases at J, leaving 13 bases unmatched. Germline assignment: CDR1 SGHNT and CDR2 YYREEE (reference sequence). TCRdb called the reads again in MiXCR, with one record for every CDR3 protein. The sample carries around 280,000 distinct CDR3 sequences, around 9.1% recorded once. Sequencing was performed on PBMCs. The rearrangement joins TRBV5-4 to TRBJ2-3, with 8 positions matching TRBD1. This receptor was obtained from a human donor in good health (CMV status not recorded). Some clones in this sample may be carry-over from other donors' samples. Here the CDR3 reads CASSLVGLWTGKNTQYF. The CDR3, as DNA: TGTGCCAGCAGCTTGGTAGGATTATGGACAGGGAAGAATACGCAGTATTTT.